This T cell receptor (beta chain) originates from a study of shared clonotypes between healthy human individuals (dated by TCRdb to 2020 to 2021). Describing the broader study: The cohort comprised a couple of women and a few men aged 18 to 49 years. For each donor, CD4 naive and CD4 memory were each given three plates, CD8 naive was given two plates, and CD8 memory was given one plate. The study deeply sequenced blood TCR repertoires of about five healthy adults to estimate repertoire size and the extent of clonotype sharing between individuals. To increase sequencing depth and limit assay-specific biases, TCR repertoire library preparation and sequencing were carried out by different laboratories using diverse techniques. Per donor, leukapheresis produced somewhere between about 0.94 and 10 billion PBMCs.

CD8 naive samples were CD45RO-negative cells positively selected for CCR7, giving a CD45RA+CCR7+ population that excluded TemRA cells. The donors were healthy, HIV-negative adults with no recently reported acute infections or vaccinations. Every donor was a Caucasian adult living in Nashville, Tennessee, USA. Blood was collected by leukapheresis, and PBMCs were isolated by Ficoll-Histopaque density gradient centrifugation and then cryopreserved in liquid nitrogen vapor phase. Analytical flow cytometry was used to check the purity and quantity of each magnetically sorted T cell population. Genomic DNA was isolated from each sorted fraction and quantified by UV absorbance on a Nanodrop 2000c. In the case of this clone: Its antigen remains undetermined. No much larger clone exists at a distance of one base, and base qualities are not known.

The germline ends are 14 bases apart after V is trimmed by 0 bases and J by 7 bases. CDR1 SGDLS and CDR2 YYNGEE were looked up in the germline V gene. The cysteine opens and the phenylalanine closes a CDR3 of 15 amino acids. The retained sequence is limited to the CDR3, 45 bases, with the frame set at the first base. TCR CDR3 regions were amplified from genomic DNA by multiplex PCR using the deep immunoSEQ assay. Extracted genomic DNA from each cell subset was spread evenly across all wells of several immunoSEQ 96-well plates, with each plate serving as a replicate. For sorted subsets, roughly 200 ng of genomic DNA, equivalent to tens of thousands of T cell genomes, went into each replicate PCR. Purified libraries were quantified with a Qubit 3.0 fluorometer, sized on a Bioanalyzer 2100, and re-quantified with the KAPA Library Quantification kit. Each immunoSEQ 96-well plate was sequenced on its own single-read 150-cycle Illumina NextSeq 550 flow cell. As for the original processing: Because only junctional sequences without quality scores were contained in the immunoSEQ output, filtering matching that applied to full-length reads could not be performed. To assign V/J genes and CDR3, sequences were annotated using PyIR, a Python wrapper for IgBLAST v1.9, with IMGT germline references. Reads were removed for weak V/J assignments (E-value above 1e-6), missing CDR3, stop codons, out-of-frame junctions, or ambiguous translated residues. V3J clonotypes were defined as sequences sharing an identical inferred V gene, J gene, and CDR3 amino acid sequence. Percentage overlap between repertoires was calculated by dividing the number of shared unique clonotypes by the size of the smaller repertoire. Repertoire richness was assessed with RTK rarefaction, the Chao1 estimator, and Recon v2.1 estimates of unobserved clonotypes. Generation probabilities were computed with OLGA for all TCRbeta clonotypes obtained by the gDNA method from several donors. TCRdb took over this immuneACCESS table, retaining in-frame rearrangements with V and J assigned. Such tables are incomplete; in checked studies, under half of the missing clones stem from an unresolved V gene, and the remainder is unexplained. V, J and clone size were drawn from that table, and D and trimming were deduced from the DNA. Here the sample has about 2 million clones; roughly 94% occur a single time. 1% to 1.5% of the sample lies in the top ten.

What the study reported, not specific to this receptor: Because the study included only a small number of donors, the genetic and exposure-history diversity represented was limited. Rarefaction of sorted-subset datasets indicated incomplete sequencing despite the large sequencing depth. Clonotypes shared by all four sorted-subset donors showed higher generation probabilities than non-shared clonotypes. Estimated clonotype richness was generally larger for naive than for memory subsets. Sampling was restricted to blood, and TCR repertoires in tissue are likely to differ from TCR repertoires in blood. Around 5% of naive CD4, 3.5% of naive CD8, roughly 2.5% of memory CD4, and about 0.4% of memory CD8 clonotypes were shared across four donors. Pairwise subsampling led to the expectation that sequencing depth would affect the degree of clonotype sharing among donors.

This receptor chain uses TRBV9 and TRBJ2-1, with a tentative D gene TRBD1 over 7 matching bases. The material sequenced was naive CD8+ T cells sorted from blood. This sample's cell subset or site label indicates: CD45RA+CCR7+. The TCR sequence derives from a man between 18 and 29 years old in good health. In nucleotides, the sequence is TGTGCCAGCAGCGTAGACGGAGGGGGCCCAAATGAGCAGTTCTTC. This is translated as CASSVDGGGPNEQFF.